The next 14 T cell receptor beta chains were all read from a single sample in a study of memory CD4+ T cells and cytomegalovirus serostatus. Single viable CD3+CD4+CD8-CD45RO+ cells were sorted as the memory CD4+ T cells. Generated by immunoSEQ multiplex PCR, the TCRdb table keeps only in-frame clones and is missing some. The table includes some 73,000 clones, about 78% detected once. The sequencing input was memory CD4+ T cells from blood. The receptor source for this set is an adult in good health and CMV-seropositive.

The chain combines TRBV30 with TRBJ1-1; 8 bases line up with TRBD1. Trimming removed 4 bases from V and 4 bases from J; junction bases left unmatched: 5. Germline assignment: CDR1 GTSNPN and CDR2 SVGIG (reference sequence). This CDR3 is built from 13 residues. The CDR3 DNA sequence: TGTGCCTGGACAGGGGGCCCTGTCACTGAAGCTTTCTTT. It yields the protein CAWTGGPVTEAFF. The complete variable domain, with remaining parts taken from reference TRBV30 and TRBJ1-1, reads SQTIHQWPATLVQPVGSPLSLECTVEGTSNPNLYWYRQAAGRGLQLLFYSVGIGQISSEVPQNLSASRPQDRQFILSSKKLLLSDSGFYLCAWTGGPVTEAFFGQGTRLTVV.

The V call is TRBV19, the J call TRBJ2-7; D might be TRBD1 (6 bases). Germline CDR1 and CDR2: LNHDA and SQIVND (reference sequence). This CDR3 is 13 amino acids long. V gave up 2 bases and J gave up 5 bases, with 10 bases separating them. CDR3 nucleotide sequence: TGTGCCAGTAGTATAAGGCCAGGGGACGAGCAGTACTTC. As protein: CASSIRPGDEQYF.

V and J are TRBV10-3 and TRBJ1-2; D perhaps matches TRBD1 (5 bases). The CDR3 extends over 14 amino acids. The ends were cut back, 7 bases at V and 1 base at J, with 13 bases in the middle. Germline values: CDR1 ENHRY, CDR2 SYGVKD. The CDR3 coding sequence is TGTGCCATCACCCACGAACAGGTTAACTATGGCTACACCTTC. The encoded protein is CAITHEQVNYGYTF.

This clone appeared a few times. The chain joins TRBV30 to TRBJ2-3, with D maybe TRBD2 (5 bases). The CDR3 is made up of 12 amino acids. V was shortened by 5 bases and J by 4 bases, with 10 bases between the two germline ends. Germline values: CDR1 GTSNPN, CDR2 SVGIG (reference sequence). The CDR3 loop is CAWAEDADTQYF. In nucleotides, the CDR3 is TGTGCCTGGGCGGAGGATGCAGATACGCAGTATTTT.

The genes are TRBV10-3 and TRBJ1-2; 7 nucleotides match TRBD1. With V trimmed by 6 bases and J by 4 bases, 11 bases remained unmatched. Germline V gene lookup returns CDR1 ENHRY and CDR2 SYGVKD. The CDR3 consists of 15 residues. The CDR3 sequence: CAISRGGQRGYGYTF. Written as DNA, the CDR3 is TGTGCCATCAGCCGAGGGGGACAGCGGGGCTATGGCTACACCTTC.

The table lists this clone with a count of one. J is TRBJ2-5 and V is TRBV11-2, with TRBD2 matching over 9 bases. The CDR3 spans 16 residues. V gave up 1 base and J gave up 4 bases; unmatched junction bases: 7. Germline V gene data show CDR1 as SGHAT and CDR2 as FQNNGV. CDR3 residues: CASSLGGGGALETQYF. In DNA, the CDR3 is TGTGCCAGCAGCTTAGGGGGCGGGGGGGCTTTAGAGACCCAGTACTTC.

The V call is TRBV9, the J call TRBJ2-3, with D uncertain. CDR1 and CDR2 (germline): SGDLS, YYNGEE. Trimming removed 1 base at V and 3 bases at J, with 15 bases between. The CDR3 is 16 residues long. The CDR3 DNA reads TGTGCCAGCAGCGTAAGGGCAGGCACCAATACAGATACGCAGTATTTT. This codes for CASSVRAGTNTDTQYF.

The rearrangement links TRBV11-3 to TRBJ1-2; D uncertain. This CDR3 has 14 residues. Trimming stripped 5 bases from V and 2 bases from J, with 12 bases between. Germline CDR1 and CDR2: SGHNT and YENEEA. The CDR3 protein is CASSGGGTNYGYTF. CDR3 nucleotides: TGTGCCAGCAGCGGTGGAGGAACCAACTATGGCTACACCTTC.

The chain links TRBV30 to TRBJ2-2, with 7 bases aligning to TRBD1. V trimming: 6 bases; J trimming: 5 bases; junction bases outside the gene matches: 12. This CDR3 contains 15 residues. Germline V CDR1 and CDR2: GTSNPN, SVGIG (reference sequence). The CDR3 DNA follows: TGTGCCTGCCGCCGGCGACAGGGTAGTACCGGGGAGCTGTTTTTT. Its translation: CACRRRQGSTGELFF.

The V and J genes are TRBV7-2 and TRBJ1-6; the D gene is possibly TRBD1 (5 bases). The CDR3 is 14 residues long. The germline gives CDR1 SGHTA, CDR2 FQGNSA. V shed 6 bases and J shed 7 bases, with 13 bases lying between them. CDR3 coding DNA: TGTGCCAGCAGGCATATCCGGGGGAATTCACCCCTCCACTTT. Translation gives CASRHIRGNSPLHF.

The count of this clone is one. Additional DNA sequences in this sample encode the identical CDR3. The CDR3 is CASSEAGGTEAFF. For the CDR3, the DNA is TGTGCCAGCAGTGAAGCGGGGGGCACTGAAGCTTTCTTT. The V gene is TRBV6-1, the J gene TRBJ1-1; weak D call: TRBD1 (5 bases). CDR3 length equals 13 residues. Germline V gene lookup returns CDR1 MNHNS and CDR2 SASEGT. The V and J ends lost 0 bases and 4 bases respectively, with 6 bases between them.

V usage is TRBV7-9 and J usage is TRBJ2-3; D may match TRBD1 or TRBD2 (5 bases each). CDR3 length equals 16 residues. Germline CDR1 reads SEHNR; CDR2 reads FQNEAQ (reference sequence). V dropped 2 bases and J dropped 0 bases, with 12 bases sitting between them. The CDR3 DNA reads TGTGCCAGCAGCTTATTTTGGGGGAGTAGCACAGATACGCAGTATTTT. Protein sequence: CASSLFWGSSTDTQYF.

This chain joins TRBV21-1 and TRBJ2-5; TRBD2 is taken as the D call from the table, unchecked against the DNA. TRBV21-1 is tagged as a pseudogene. The CDR3 is 15 residues long. CDR3 sequence reads: CASSKTQGFPGEQYF. The CDR3 coding sequence is TGTGCCAGCAGCAAAACGCAGGGTTTTCCGGGGGAGCAGTACTTC.

The genes are TRBV11-2 and TRBJ1-2, with unresolved D. The length of the CDR3 is 12 residues. The V end lost 4 bases, the J end lost 6 bases, and 9 bases lay between the germline ends. Germline-derived CDR1 and CDR2 are SGHAT and FQNNGV. In nucleotides, the CDR3 is TGTGCCAGCAGCTCGGAACTTGATGGCTACACCTTC. Amino acids: CASSSELDGYTF.